The sequence of this TCR beta chain was determined in a study of T cell changes during pregnancy in multiple sclerosis. The method was immunoSEQ multiplex PCR; TCRdb's version includes in-frame clones alone and lacks a portion of them. There are about 72,000 clones in the sample; 75% to 95% occur only once, and 0.65% to 1% lies in the top ten. This CDR3 spans 16 amino acids. Germline V gene lookup returns CDR1 SGHTA and CDR2 FQGNSA. V shed 1 base and J shed 0 bases, with 7 bases lying between them. The sequencing here drew on peripheral blood, taken in the second trimester of pregnancy. The clonotype was recovered from a female donor with multiple sclerosis, enrolled in a pregnancy study. The chain couples TRBV7-2 to TRBJ2-6; D is perhaps TRBD2 (5 bases). CDR3 in DNA: TGTGCCAGCAGCTTAGTGAGGGCCTCTGGGGCCAACGTCCTGACTTTC. It encodes CASSLVRASGANVLTF.